This T cell receptor beta chain was sequenced in a study of blood T cell repertoires in COVID-19. Study details: The samples span acute and convalescent COVID-19 from the United States, Italy and Spain. In each case, the material was cDNA or gDNA derived from T cells, B-cell-depleted T cells, or PBMCs.

Everyone who took part was roughly 18 to 89 years old, and they came from about 25 US areas. Recovered status applied to Cohort 3 donors who had two consecutive negative PCRs. It also applied to those with clearance or with symptom resolution. Assay used: immunoSEQ multiplex PCR; TCRdb lists only in-frame clones, some missing. This sample has 150,000 to 200,000 clones, with around 80% found just once. The clonotype comes from a man aged 40-50 years who had recovered from COVID-19. Sequencing input: PBMCs or T cells enriched from blood (not recorded which).

The CDR3 nucleotides are TGTGCCAGCAGTTCGGACACTGCGAACACCGGGGAGCTGTTTTTT. Amino acids: CASSSDTANTGELFF. The V and J genes are TRBV6-5 and TRBJ2-2; perhaps TRBD1 as D (5 bases). The CDR3 is 15 residues long. The V gene lost 4 bases and the J gene lost 0 bases, with 9 bases spanning the gap. Germline-derived CDR1 and CDR2 are MNHEY and SVGAGI.